Listed here is a single TCR beta chain. Generated by immunoSEQ multiplex PCR, the TCRdb table keeps only in-frame clones and is missing some. The sample lists 85,000 to 100,000 clones; around 82% were seen once. The data are from a study of control samples from healthy donors and cancer patients. This clonotype was obtained from a man between 60 and 75 years old in good health. The sequenced sample consisted of blood.

The CDR3 bases are TGTGCCACGGGACTAGCGGGGGCATACCAAGAGACCCAGTACTTC. As protein: CATGLAGAYQETQYF. This chain links TRBV19 with TRBJ2-5; the match to TRBD2 covers 14 bases. The CDR3 totals 15 residues. Unmatched junction bases numbered 4, after V lost 10 bases and J lost 0 bases. Germline-derived CDR1 and CDR2 are LNHDA and SQIVND (reference sequence).